One and the same sample provided the 28 T cell receptor beta chains below, sequenced in a study of cytomegalovirus exposure and HLA in healthy donors. Primers included in the PCR were 60 Vbeta and 13 Jbeta primers. Measured with immunoSEQ multiplex PCR; TCRdb has only the in-frame clones, and not every one. The table includes approximately 180,000 clones, 70% to 85% detected once. The sequenced material came from PBMCs. The receptors here all came from an older woman in good health and CMV-seropositive.

V usage is TRBV23-1 and J usage is TRBJ2-7, with 12 bases matching TRBD1. TRBV23-1 is given ORF status, its function remaining uncertain. The V gene end was trimmed by 3 bases and the J gene end by 2 bases; junction bases not matched to a gene: 5. The CDR3 totals 16 residues. CDR3 coding DNA: TGCGCCAGCAGTCACCCCGGGACAGGGGGCACCTACGAGCAGTACTTC. It is translated as CASSHPGTGGTYEQYF.

The J gene is TRBJ2-7, the V gene TRBV9, with 12 bases aligning to TRBD1. V lost 2 bases and J lost 8; bases outside the gene matches: 8. Germline assignment: CDR1 SGDLS and CDR2 YYNGEE. CDR3 size: 15 residues. The CDR3 DNA is TGTGCCAGCAGCGTGGGGGGGGACAGGGGGCGGCAGCAGTACTTC. Protein: CASSVGGDRGRQQYF.

This rearrangement joins TRBV7-8 to TRBJ1-4, with 7 bases that match TRBD1. The junction had 14 bases not matched to a gene; V was cut back by 5 bases and J by 8 bases. In germline, CDR1 is SGHVS, CDR2 FQNEAQ. The CDR3 length is 16 residues. The CDR3 nucleotides are TGTGCCAGCAGCCGTAGTGGACGAGGGGGCCAGGAAAAACTGTTTTTT. Amino acid sequence: CASSRSGRGGQEKLFF. Full variable domain (remainder filled in from reference TRBV7-8 and TRBJ1-4): GAGVSQSPRYKVAKRGQDVALRCDPISGHVSLFWYQQALGQGPEFLTYFQNEAQLDKSGLPSDRFFAERPEGSVSTLKIQRTQQEDSAVYLCASSRSGRGGQEKLFFGSGTQLSVL.

The CDR3 loop is CSVATGEGEKLFF. CDR3 sequence (DNA): TGCAGCGTCGCGACAGGGGAGGGGGAAAAACTGTTTTTT. This rearrangement joins TRBV29-1 to TRBJ1-4; 8 bases agree with TRBD1. The CDR3 loop spans 13 amino acids. Trimming at V came to 6 bases and at J to 8 bases, leaving 8 bases not matched to a gene. CDR1 is SQVTM and CDR2 is ANQGSEA in the germline V gene. Filled out from reference TRBV29-1 and TRBJ1-4, the complete variable domain reads SAVISQKPSRDICQRGTSLTIQCQVDSQVTMMFWYRQQPGQSLTLIATANQGSEATYESGFVIDKFPISRPNLTFSTLTVSNMSPEDSSIYLCSVATGEGEKLFFGSGTQLSVL.

The rearrangement links TRBV6-5 to TRBJ1-1, with D hard to call. This CDR3 contains 15 residues. V shed 0 bases and J shed 2 bases, with 10 bases lying between them. Germline V CDR1 and CDR2: MNHEY, SVGAGI. CDR3 coding DNA: TGTGCCAGCAGTTACTCCCTCGTCCTTAACACTGAAGCTTTCTTT. Protein: CASSYSLVLNTEAFF.

This clone has more than one count but fewer than ten. The genes are TRBV5-1 and TRBJ1-1; D might be TRBD1 (5 bases). The CDR3 extends over 14 amino acids. The V gene's germline CDR1 is SGHRS and CDR2 YFSETQ. Trimming pared 4 bases from V and 1 base from J, leaving 11 bases between. The CDR3 here is CASSPTTANTEAFF. Written as DNA, the CDR3 is TGCGCCAGCAGCCCAACGACAGCGAACACTGAAGCTTTCTTT.

J is TRBJ2-7 and V is TRBV18; D remains unclear. Deletions cut 3 bases from V and 2 bases from J, with 11 bases between. CDR1 is KGHSH, CDR2 LQKENI, per germline. This CDR3 has 14 amino acids. CDR3 loop: CASSPAPGPYEQYF. CDR3 bases: TGTGCCAGCTCACCCGCTCCGGGTCCCTACGAGCAGTACTTC.

The chain combines TRBV30 with TRBJ2-7; TRBD1 matches at 11 bases. This CDR3 spans 15 amino acids. V lost 2 bases, J lost 5 bases, and 8 bases stayed unmatched. CDR1 and CDR2 (germline): GTSNPN, SVGIG (reference sequence). The DNA for the CDR3 is TGTGCCTGGAGTAACGGACAGGGGGCCTTCGACGAGCAGTACTTC. This sequence encodes CAWSNGQGAFDEQYF.

In its sample, this clone was seen once. V gene TRBV6-6 combines with J gene TRBJ2-7, with TRBD2 matching over 10 bases. Per germline, CDR1 MNHNY and CDR2 SVGAGI (reference sequence). J gave up 5 bases and V 5 bases, and 6 bases lay outside the gene matches. The CDR3 totals 14 residues. The CDR3 reads CASSGRTSGNEQYF. In DNA, the CDR3 is TGTGCCAGCAGTGGCAGGACTAGCGGCAACGAGCAGTACTTC.

The chain joins TRBV19 to TRBJ1-5; no clear D gene. The V and J ends lost 9 bases and 11 bases respectively, with 8 bases between them. The CDR3 has 9 residues. Germline V gene lookup returns CDR1 LNHDA and CDR2 SQIVND (reference sequence). The CDR3 reads CASGLTQHF. CDR3 in DNA: TGTGCCAGCGGTCTGACCCAGCATTTT.

The chain combines TRBV7-2 with TRBJ1-2, with D possibly TRBD1 on 6 matching bases. CDR3 length: 14 amino acids. Trimming took 5 bases from V and 4 from J, leaving 14 bases between them. CDR1 SGHTA and CDR2 FQGNSA come from the germline V gene. The CDR3 DNA reads as TGTGCCAGCAGCGTCCAGGGACAAGGCTATGGCTACACCTTC. The encoded protein is CASSVQGQGYGYTF. Full variable domain (remainder filled in from reference TRBV7-2 and TRBJ1-2): GAGVSQSPSNKVTEKGKDVELRCDPISGHTALYWYRQSLGQGLEFLIYFQGNSAPDKSGLPSDRFSAERTGGSVSTLTIQRTQQEDSAVYLCASSVQGQGYGYTFGSGTRLTVV.

The chain carries TRBV19 and TRBJ1-6; D is perhaps TRBD1 (6 bases). Trimming shortened V by 9 bases and J by 3 bases, and 12 bases separated the two germline ends. CDR3 length equals 14 residues. Germline V gene sequence: CDR1 LNHDA, CDR2 SQIVND (reference sequence). Here the CDR3 reads CASLDSIYNSPLHF. The CDR3 DNA sequence: TGTGCCAGCCTGGACAGTATCTATAATTCACCCCTCCACTTT.

In DNA form, the CDR3 reads TGTGCCAGCAGTTTAACCCTCGGGCTAGCGGGGGGAAAATCCCAAGAGACCCAGTACTTC. The encoded protein is CASSLTLGLAGGKSQETQYF. The chain recombines TRBV28 with TRBJ2-5; 11 bases match TRBD2. Germline values: CDR1 MDHEN, CDR2 SYDVKM. The ends lost 2 bases at V and 1 base at J; junction bases unmatched: 15. CDR3 length equals 20 residues.

The chain combines TRBV6-6 with TRBJ1-2, with a possible D match to TRBD1 (5 bases). The V end lost 7 bases, the J end lost 5 bases, and 11 bases lay between the germline ends. The CDR3 is 12 amino acids. Looked up from germline, CDR1 is MNHNY and CDR2 is SVGAGI (reference sequence). Here the CDR3 DNA reads TGTGCCAGCAATAGGGGAGGGTATGGCTACACCTTC. Protein product: CASNRGGYGYTF.

The chain joins TRBV6-4 to TRBJ2-2; TRBD2 matches 11 bases. CDR3 size: 18 residues. From germline, CDR1 is MRHNA and CDR2 SNTAGT. V dropped 4 bases and J dropped 1; count of bases not matched to a gene: 8. CDR3 loop: CASSASPGLAGNTGELFF. CDR3 DNA: TGTGCCAGCAGTGCTTCCCCAGGACTAGCGGGGAACACCGGGGAGCTGTTTTTT.

V gene TRBV28 combines with J gene TRBJ2-1; maybe TRBD1 (5 bases). The CDR3 covers 11 residues. The germline gives CDR1 MDHEN, CDR2 SYDVKM. The V end was cut by 5 bases, the J end by 6 bases, with 5 bases between. CDR3 coding DNA: TGTGCCAGCAGTAGGGGCAATGAGCAGTTCTTC. It translates to CASSRGNEQFF.

This chain links TRBV10-1 with TRBJ1-1, with D uncertain. The CDR3 extends over 16 amino acids. The V gene lost 2 bases and the J gene lost 5 bases, with 18 bases spanning the gap. From germline, CDR1 is WNHNN and CDR2 SYGVQD (reference sequence). The CDR3 reads CASSEPREGRETEAFF. In DNA form, the CDR3 reads TGCGCCAGCAGTGAGCCCCGGGAGGGAAGGGAAACTGAAGCTTTCTTT.

The chain carries TRBV15 and TRBJ1-2; D may be TRBD1 (6 bases). This CDR3 is 14 amino acids long. V was shortened by 0 bases and J by 5 bases, with 10 bases between the two germline ends. Germline-derived CDR1 and CDR2 are LNHNV and YYDKDF (reference sequence). The CDR3: CATSRDKGGYGYTF. The CDR3 coding sequence is TGTGCCACCAGCAGAGATAAGGGGGGGTATGGCTACACCTTC.

The V gene is TRBV6-5, the J gene TRBJ2-5, with D tentatively TRBD1 (6 bases). This CDR3 has 14 amino acids. V lost 7 bases and J lost 1, with 13 bases in between. Germline V gives CDR1 MNHEY, CDR2 SVGAGI. The CDR3 loop is CASTLRGPQETQYF. The CDR3 nucleotides read TGTGCCAGCACCCTCAGGGGCCCCCAAGAGACCCAGTACTTC.

The V and J genes are TRBV18 and TRBJ1-6, with TRBD1 identical over 9 bases. V was clipped by 4 bases and J by 8 bases; unmatched bases: 9. Germline-derived CDR1 and CDR2 are KGHSH and LQKENI. This CDR3 has 16 amino acids. CDR3 region: CASSRLQGALDSPLHF. Written as DNA, the CDR3 is TGTGCCAGCTCACGACTACAGGGGGCTCTTGATTCACCCCTCCACTTT. Full variable domain (outside the CDR3, taken from reference TRBV18 and TRBJ1-6): NAGVMQNPRHLVRRRGQEARLRCSPMKGHSHVYWYRQLPEEGLKFMVYLQKENIIDESGMPKERFSAEFPKEGPSILRIQQVVRGDSAAYFCASSRLQGALDSPLHFGNGTRLTVT.

This clone is a singleton in its sample. The CDR3 region is CASSLVAQGTGELFF. The CDR3 DNA sequence: TGCGCCAGCAGCTTGGTAGCCCAGGGAACCGGGGAGCTGTTTTTT. V gene TRBV5-1 combines with J gene TRBJ2-2, with D perhaps matching TRBD1 (5 bases). V was cut by 0 bases and J by 5 bases, with 11 bases left in between. There are 15 residues in the CDR3. Germline CDR1 reads SGHRS; CDR2 reads YFSETQ.

The genes are TRBV7-2 and TRBJ1-1, with D perhaps TRBD1 (6 bases). Germline values: CDR1 SGHTA, CDR2 FQGNSA. This CDR3 is 15 amino acids long. Trimming took off 1 base at V and 8 bases at J, with 17 bases between the two ends. The CDR3 region is CASSLVIFGTSEAFF. CDR3 sequence (DNA): TGTGCCAGCAGCTTAGTAATCTTTGGGACATCGGAAGCTTTCTTT.

The rearrangement links TRBV29-1 to TRBJ1-1; tentatively, D is TRBD1 (5 bases). Germline V gene data show CDR1 as SQVTM and CDR2 as ANQGSEA. There are 13 residues in the CDR3. CDR3 nucleotides: TGCAGTTTTTACCGACCGGGGGGAACTGAAGCTTTCTTT. Encoded protein: CSFYRPGGTEAFF. Combining the CDR3 with reference TRBV29-1 and TRBJ1-1 gives the whole variable domain SAVISQKPSRDICQRGTSLTIQCQVDSQVTMMFWYRQQPGQSLTLIATANQGSEATYESGFVIDKFPISRPNLTFSTLTVSNMSPEDSSIYLCSFYRPGGTEAFFGQGTRLTVV.

With regard to this clone: Relative to the germline gene, one junction end is altered; a read error may explain this. The CDR3 protein is CASSLQGPIAKNSQYF. The CDR3 coding sequence is TGTGCCAGCAGCTTGCAGGGTCCAATAGCCAAAAACAGTCAGTACTTC. This chain links TRBV5-4 with TRBJ2-4; a weak D match, TRBD1 (5 bases). Germline assignment: CDR1 SGHNT and CDR2 YYREEE (reference sequence). This CDR3 is built from 16 residues.

The chain employs TRBV7-9 and TRBJ1-1, with D possibly being TRBD1 (6 bases). Trimming took off 3 bases at V and 6 bases at J, with 14 bases between the two ends. The CDR3 runs 14 residues. Germline assignment: CDR1 SEHNR and CDR2 FQNEAQ (reference sequence). The CDR3 loop is CASSFLGGSAEAFF. For the CDR3, the DNA is TGTGCCAGCAGCTTTCTAGGGGGAAGCGCTGAAGCTTTCTTT.

This chain connects TRBV29-1 to TRBJ2-7; 10 nucleotides line up with TRBD2. In germline, CDR1 is SQVTM, CDR2 ANQGSEA. Trimming cost V 3 bases and J 4 bases; bases outside gene matches: 3. The CDR3 has 13 residues. The CDR3 coding sequence is TGCAGCGTTGAGGCTAGCGGGGGTTACGAGCAGTACTTC. Its translation: CSVEASGGYEQYF.

The chain couples TRBV28 to TRBJ1-6; TRBD1 matches 7 bases. The CDR3 runs 20 residues. CDR1 is MDHEN, CDR2 SYDVKM, per germline. With V trimmed by 5 bases and J by 6 bases, 22 bases remained unmatched. The CDR3 protein is CASSPYPSGGITMGNSPLHF. CDR3 in DNA: TGTGCCAGCAGTCCCTATCCATCAGGGGGTATTACTATGGGTAATTCACCCCTCCACTTT. The full variable domain, in which reference TRBV28 and TRBJ1-6 provide the parts outside the CDR3, is DVKVTQSSRYLVKRTGEKVFLECVQDMDHENMFWYRQDPGLGLRLIYFSYDVKMKEKGDIPEGYSVSREKKERFSLILESASTNQTSMYLCASSPYPSGGITMGNSPLHFGNGTRLTVT.

This clone has a handful of counts. The chain couples TRBV6-5 to TRBJ1-1, with D possibly TRBD1 on 5 matching bases. The ends were cut back, 5 bases at V and 1 base at J, with 8 bases in the middle. Germline CDR1 MNHEY, CDR2 SVGAGI. This CDR3 contains 13 residues. CDR3 DNA sequence: TGTGCCAGCAGTCGCAGGGAGAACACTGAAGCTTTCTTT. Translating it yields CASSRRENTEAFF.